Following are 25 T cell receptor beta chains from one sample sequenced in a study of T-cell reconstitution after alpha-beta-depleted transplantation in children. Library preparation (for TCRbeta) was performed with unique molecular identifiers. One entry per CDR3 protein results from TCRdb running MiXCR on the PCR reads. The repertoire consists of hundreds of thousands of distinct CDR3 sequences, with roughly 15% occurring once and the leading ten covering around 5%. The material was PBMCs, mostly from graft donor cells, obtained 360 days after TCRalphabeta/CD19-depleted stem cell transplant. These receptor sequences come from a male patient younger than 18 who had a stem cell transplant for acute lymphoblastic leukemia, so the T cells may come from the graft donor.

Ten or more counts support this clonotype. V gene TRBV4-1 combines with J gene TRBJ2-1, with D hard to call. The CDR3 loop spans 16 amino acids. CDR1 and CDR2 (germline): MGHRA, YSYEKL. Trimming took 4 bases from V and 1 from J, leaving 14 bases between them. The CDR3 here is CASSRAPSASYNEQFF. The DNA of the CDR3 is TGCGCCAGCAGCCGCGCACCTAGTGCTTCCTACAATGAGCAGTTCTTC.

The V call is TRBV5-1, the J call TRBJ2-1; D perhaps matches TRBD2 (7 bases). Germline V gene data show CDR1 as SGHRS and CDR2 as YFSETQ. Trimming left V 2 bases short and J 6 bases short, with 21 bases between. The CDR3 sequence is 17 residues long. As DNA, the CDR3 is TGCGCCAGCAGCTTAAGGATAAGCGGGGAAGGGGGCAATGAGCAGTTCTTC. Protein sequence: CASSLRISGEGGNEQFF.

This clonotype has only a few counts. The chain uses TRBV5-1 and TRBJ2-1; TRBD2 might be the D (5 bases). V lost 1 base and J 6 bases, leaving 8 bases between the germline ends. Germline assignment: CDR1 SGHRS and CDR2 YFSETQ. This CDR3 has 13 amino acids. CDR3 sequence reads: CASSLYEGNEQFF. CDR3 DNA: TGCGCCAGCAGCTTGTACGAGGGCAATGAGCAGTTCTTC.

On this clonotype itself: This may come from a read error, since a much larger clone is one base off. The chain employs TRBV7-2 and TRBJ1-5; a weak D match, TRBD1 (6 bases). Trimming removed 5 bases from V and 2 bases from J, with 10 bases in between. This CDR3 comprises 14 residues. Germline V gives CDR1 SGHTA, CDR2 FQGNSA. The CDR3 DNA reads TGTGCCAGCAGCACCCGACAGGGCAATCAGCCCCAGCATTTT. Residues: CASSTRQGNQPQHF.

This chain joins TRBV12-3 or TRBV12-4 and TRBJ1-6, with 11 bases fitting TRBD1. The CDR3 totals 15 residues. V lost 6 bases and J lost 10; bases outside the gene matches: 8. The CDR3 DNA follows: TGTGCCAGCAGCCCGGACAGGGGGCACAGGTCACCCCTCCACTTT. It encodes CASSPDRGHRSPLHF.

This chain connects TRBV30 to TRBJ2-7; D gene unclear. The CDR3 loop spans 11 amino acids. The germline V gene has CDR1 GTSNPN and CDR2 SVGIG (reference sequence). The germline V and J ends were trimmed by 4 bases and 6 bases, with 10 bases remaining between them. The CDR3 DNA is TGTGCCTGGAAAGGTGGCGGCGAGCAGTACTTC. Protein sequence: CAWKGGGEQYF.

This clonotype was detected only a few times. This rearrangement joins TRBV4-1 to TRBJ2-1; 12 positions match TRBD2. J gave up 3 bases and V 0 bases, and 12 bases lay outside the gene matches. The length of the CDR3 is 20 residues. In germline, CDR1 is MGHRA, CDR2 YSYEKL. The CDR3 is CASSQEILAGGYRYYNEQFF. The CDR3 DNA reads as TGCGCCAGCAGCCAAGAAATCCTAGCGGGAGGGTATCGGTACTACAATGAGCAGTTCTTC.

The rearrangement joins TRBV12-3 or TRBV12-4 to TRBJ2-6, with D possibly matching TRBD1 (6 bases). CDR3 length: 20 residues. V was pared by 6 bases and J by 0 bases, with 24 bases between. CDR3 in amino acids: CASRPSGHRALDSGANVLTF. For the CDR3, the DNA is TGTGCCAGCAGACCCTCGGGACACCGTGCCCTGGACTCTGGGGCCAACGTCCTGACTTTC.

A note on this clonotype: It may be a read error: a sequence one base away is much more abundant. This chain links TRBV12-3 or TRBV12-4 with TRBJ2-7, with D perhaps matching TRBD2 (5 bases). CDR3 size: 11 residues. DNA of the CDR3: TGTACCAGCAGCGGCGGCAGGGAGCAGTACTTC. Translation: CTSSGGREQYF.

The chain recombines TRBV7-9 with TRBJ2-1; TRBD2 agrees at 11 bases. The CDR3 sequence is 17 residues long. Germline V gene sequence: CDR1 SEHNR, CDR2 FQNEAQ (reference sequence). The ends lost 2 bases at V and 3 bases at J; junction bases unmatched: 6. The CDR3 protein is CASSLTSGSRYYNEQFF. The CDR3 nucleotides read TGTGCCAGCAGCTTAACTAGCGGGAGTCGCTACTACAATGAGCAGTTCTTC.

The chain combines TRBV5-6 with TRBJ2-1; D perhaps matches TRBD1 (6 bases). Germline values: CDR1 SGHDT, CDR2 YYEEEE. The CDR3 totals 14 residues. The germline V and J ends were trimmed by 4 bases and 8 bases, with 16 bases remaining between them. Here the CDR3 reads CASSLPGQRDEQFF. The DNA of the CDR3 is TGTGCCAGCAGCCTGCCGGGACAAAGGGATGAGCAGTTCTTC.

This CDR3 reads CASSFGVYTDTQYF. CDR3 nucleotide sequence: TGTGCCAGCAGTTTTGGCGTATACACAGATACGCAGTATTTT. The chain joins TRBV7-3 to TRBJ2-3; D gene unclear. CDR1 and CDR2 from the germline V gene are SGHTA and FQGTGA. Trimming pared 6 bases from V and 2 bases from J, leaving 12 bases between. This CDR3 region has 14 residues.

This clonotype appeared a few times. V and J are TRBV12-3 or TRBV12-4 and TRBJ2-3; D perhaps matches TRBD2 (5 bases). There are 15 residues in the CDR3. V lost 6 bases and J lost 1, with 14 bases in between. CDR3 sequence reads: CASSSLDWRTDTQYF. CDR3 nucleotides: TGTGCCAGCAGCTCCCTGGACTGGCGCACAGATACGCAGTATTTT.

This clonotype was found a few times. The chain carries TRBV6-5 and TRBJ2-7; D not resolved. The CDR3 sequence is 15 residues long. Germline V CDR1 and CDR2: MNHEY, SVGAGI. Trimming removed 4 bases at V and 2 bases at J, with 15 bases between. CDR3 residues: CASSSHAFIPYEQYF. The CDR3 coding sequence is TGTGCCAGCAGTTCTCACGCCTTTATCCCCTACGAGCAGTACTTC.

There are a few counts of this clonotype. The V and J genes are TRBV7-8 and TRBJ2-7; D is uncertain. The germline V gene has CDR1 SGHVS and CDR2 FQNEAQ. The CDR3 extends over 12 amino acids. Trimming stripped 1 base from V and 5 bases from J, with 6 bases between. CDR3 protein: CASSLEDDEQYF. CDR3 DNA sequence: TGTGCCAGCAGCTTAGAGGACGACGAGCAGTACTTC.

This clonotype appeared a few times. The rearrangement joins TRBV7-3 to TRBJ2-2; 8 bases map to TRBD1. The V gene's germline CDR1 is SGHTA and CDR2 FQGTGA. The CDR3 spans 16 residues. V gave up 8 bases and J gave up 5 bases; unmatched junction bases: 13. The CDR3 sequence: CASAPQQGGRTGELFF. The CDR3 nucleotides are TGTGCCAGCGCCCCCCAACAGGGGGGAAGGACCGGGGAGCTGTTTTTT.

This clonotype was detected only once. The rearrangement links TRBV24-1 to TRBJ2-2; D uncertain. This CDR3 contains 16 residues. Trimming took 2 bases from V and 4 from J, leaving 13 bases between them. Germline CDR1 reads KGHDR; CDR2 reads SFDVKD. The CDR3 sequence is CATSDSSVWITGELFF. The CDR3 coding sequence is TGTGCCACCAGTGATTCTAGTGTGTGGATCACCGGGGAGCTGTTTTTT.

This clonotype was found a few times. This chain uses TRBV6-1 with TRBJ1-1; 7 bases map to TRBD1. The germline V gene encodes CDR1 MNHNS and CDR2 SASEGT. The CDR3 covers 15 residues. The J segment lost 4 bases and the V segment lost 7 bases, leaving 12 bases of the junction unmatched. The CDR3 DNA sequence: TGTGCCAGCACCCCCTCCGAGGGGGCGGGCACTGAAGCTTTCTTT. Its translation is CASTPSEGAGTEAFF.

The CDR3 sequence: CASSAARGYEQYF. CDR3 bases: TGTGCCAGCAGTGCGGCCAGGGGTTACGAGCAGTACTTC. This sequence joins TRBV27 and TRBJ2-7, with a possible D match to TRBD1 (6 bases). The V and J ends lost 5 bases and 4 bases respectively, with 12 bases between them. The CDR3 totals 13 residues. Germline V gives CDR1 MNHEY, CDR2 SMNVEV (reference sequence).

This clonotype has just a few counts. J is TRBJ2-7 and V is TRBV29-1, with D maybe TRBD2 (6 bases). The CDR3 is 13 residues long. Germline V gene lookup returns CDR1 SQVTM and CDR2 ANQGSEA. Trimming pared 3 bases from V and 3 bases from J, leaving 12 bases between. Here the CDR3 reads CSVDMAGSYEQYF. The CDR3 DNA sequence: TGCAGCGTTGACATGGCGGGAAGCTACGAGCAGTACTTC.

This clonotype was picked up a small number of times. The chain is built from TRBV20-1 and TRBJ1-2; D gene ambiguous. Per the germline V gene, CDR1 is DFQATT and CDR2 is SNEGSKA (reference sequence). CDR3 length equals 13 residues. V lost 1 base, J lost 0 bases, and 6 bases lay in between. DNA for the CDR3: TGCAGTGCTAGAGCAGACTCTAACTATGGCTACACCTTC. Translation gives CSARADSNYGYTF.

This rearrangement joins TRBV6-5 to TRBJ2-4; a weak D match, TRBD2 (5 bases). Looked up from germline, CDR1 is MNHEY and CDR2 is SVGAGI. The V and J ends lost 1 base and 0 bases respectively, with 13 bases between them. This CDR3 contains 17 residues. The CDR3: CASSYLASTLAKNIQYF. CDR3 nucleotide sequence: TGTGCCAGCAGTTACTTGGCTAGCACTTTAGCCAAAAACATTCAGTACTTC.

The V and J genes are TRBV20-1 and TRBJ1-2; possibly TRBD1 for D (6 bases). Between the trimmed V and J ends, which lost 4 bases and 5 bases, there was a span of 23 bases. Per germline, CDR1 DFQATT and CDR2 SNEGSKA (reference sequence). This CDR3 is built from 16 residues. CDR3 DNA: TGCAGTGCTACCCCCGGGGGCAACAGGGAAGGGTATGGCTACACCTTC. Translating it yields CSATPGGNREGYGYTF.

This clonotype was counted at least ten times. This chain joins TRBV7-2 and TRBJ2-3, with D possibly TRBD2 on 5 matching bases. Germline CDR1 is SGHTA and CDR2 is FQGNSA. The CDR3 has 14 amino acids. V lost 5 bases and J 7 bases, leaving 16 bases between the germline ends. The CDR3 sequence: CASSRLGVYYTQYF. DNA for the CDR3: TGTGCCAGCAGCCGCCTCGGGGTCTACTATACGCAGTATTTT.

This sequence joins TRBV28 and TRBJ2-3, with a possible D match to TRBD2 (5 bases). Germline CDR1 MDHEN, CDR2 SYDVKM. The CDR3 is made up of 18 amino acids. V was pared by 3 bases and J by 0 bases, with 19 bases between. CDR3 region: CASSFPGEPLRSTDTQYF. CDR3 nucleotide sequence: TGTGCCAGCAGTTTCCCCGGGGAACCCCTGAGAAGCACAGATACGCAGTATTTT.